The clone carrying this TCR beta chain was found a few times. Authors' data handling: Estimation of nucleated cell counts was performed using reference gene primer amplification. Sequenced by immunoSEQ multiplex PCR; TCRdb stores in-frame clones only, minus some. V, J and clone size are those of that table, while D and trimming were read from the DNA. The sample lists 140,000 to 150,000 clones; 80% to 90% were seen once. These data belong to a study of blood T cell repertoires in COVID-19. The sequence was obtained from a woman in her 50s with acute or convalescent COVID-19. The sequenced sample consisted of peripheral blood.

CDR3 sequence: CASSQRQARQPQHF. The CDR3 coding sequence is TGCGCCAGCAGTCAGAGACAGGCCAGACAGCCCCAGCATTTT. This chain uses TRBV23-1 with TRBJ1-5, with a tentative D call TRBD1 (6 bases). TRBV23-1 is classed as an ORF, of uncertain function. The CDR3 has 14 residues. V was cut by 3 bases and J by 7 bases, with 13 bases left in between.